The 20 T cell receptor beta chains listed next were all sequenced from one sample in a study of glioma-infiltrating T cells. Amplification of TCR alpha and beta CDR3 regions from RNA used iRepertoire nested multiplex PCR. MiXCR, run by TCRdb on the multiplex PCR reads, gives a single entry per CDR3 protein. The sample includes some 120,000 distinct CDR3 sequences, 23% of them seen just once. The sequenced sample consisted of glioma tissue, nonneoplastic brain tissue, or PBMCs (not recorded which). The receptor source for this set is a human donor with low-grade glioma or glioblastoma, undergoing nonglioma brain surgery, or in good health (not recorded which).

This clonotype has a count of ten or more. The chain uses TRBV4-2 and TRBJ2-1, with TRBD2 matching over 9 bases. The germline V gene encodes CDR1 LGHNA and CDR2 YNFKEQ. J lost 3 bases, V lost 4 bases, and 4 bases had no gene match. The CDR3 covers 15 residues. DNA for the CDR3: TGTGCCAGCAGCCCCTCTAGCGGGAACTACAATGAGCAGTTCTTC. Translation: CASSPSSGNYNEQFF.

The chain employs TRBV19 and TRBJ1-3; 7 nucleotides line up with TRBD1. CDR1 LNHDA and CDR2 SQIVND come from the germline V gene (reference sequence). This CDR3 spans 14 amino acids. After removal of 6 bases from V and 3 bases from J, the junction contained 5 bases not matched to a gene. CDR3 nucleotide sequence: TGTGCCAGTAGCCTGGACAGGCGTGGAAACACCATATATTTT. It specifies CASSLDRRGNTIYF.

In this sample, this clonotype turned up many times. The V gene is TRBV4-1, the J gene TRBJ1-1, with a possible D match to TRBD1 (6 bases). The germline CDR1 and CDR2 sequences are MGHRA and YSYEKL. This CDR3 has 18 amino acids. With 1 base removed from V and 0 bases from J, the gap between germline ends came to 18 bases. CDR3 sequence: CASSQALVGAAMNTEAFF. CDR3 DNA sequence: TGCGCCAGCAGCCAAGCCCTCGTGGGGGCAGCCATGAACACTGAAGCTTTCTTT.

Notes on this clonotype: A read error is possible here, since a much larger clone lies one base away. In DNA form, the CDR3 reads TGCGCCAGCAGGCAAGATGTGGGGTCTGGGGCCAACGTCCTGACTTTC. As protein: CASRQDVGSGANVLTF. This chain joins TRBV4-3 and TRBJ2-6; no clear D gene. Looked up from germline, CDR1 is LGHNA and CDR2 is YSLEER. The CDR3 covers 16 residues.

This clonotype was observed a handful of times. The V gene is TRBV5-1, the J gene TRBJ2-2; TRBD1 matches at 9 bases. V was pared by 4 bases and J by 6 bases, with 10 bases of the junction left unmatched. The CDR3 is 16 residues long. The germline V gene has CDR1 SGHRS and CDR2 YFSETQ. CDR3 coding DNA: TGCGCCAGCAGCCGTACCGGGACAGGGACCGCCGGGGAGCTGTTTTTT. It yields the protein CASSRTGTGTAGELFF.

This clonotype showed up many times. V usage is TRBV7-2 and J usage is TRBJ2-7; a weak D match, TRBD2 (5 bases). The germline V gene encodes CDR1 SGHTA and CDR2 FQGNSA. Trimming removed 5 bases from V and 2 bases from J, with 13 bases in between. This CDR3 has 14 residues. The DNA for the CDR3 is TGTGCCAGCAGCCTTGGACTCGAACCCTACGAGCAGTACTTC. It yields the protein CASSLGLEPYEQYF.

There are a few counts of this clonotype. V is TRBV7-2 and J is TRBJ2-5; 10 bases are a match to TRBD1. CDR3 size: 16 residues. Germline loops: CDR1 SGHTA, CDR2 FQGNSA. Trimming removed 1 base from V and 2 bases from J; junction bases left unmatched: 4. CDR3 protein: CASSLGDRGLQETQYF. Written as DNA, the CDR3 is TGTGCCAGCAGCTTAGGGGACAGGGGCCTTCAAGAGACCCAGTACTTC.

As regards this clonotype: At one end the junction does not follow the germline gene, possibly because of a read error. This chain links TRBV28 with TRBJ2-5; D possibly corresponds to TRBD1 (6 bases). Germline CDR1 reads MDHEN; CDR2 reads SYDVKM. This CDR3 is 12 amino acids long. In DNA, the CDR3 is TGTGCCAGCGGACAGTGCTCAGAGGCCCAGTACTTC. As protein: CASGQCSEAQYF.

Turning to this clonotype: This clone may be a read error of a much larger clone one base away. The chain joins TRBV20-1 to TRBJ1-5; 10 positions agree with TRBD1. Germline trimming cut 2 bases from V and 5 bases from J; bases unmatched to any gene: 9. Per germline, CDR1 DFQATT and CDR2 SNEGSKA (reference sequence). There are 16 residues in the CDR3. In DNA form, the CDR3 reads TGCAGTGCTAGATGGGGACAGGGGAACTCATATCAGCCCCAGCATTTT. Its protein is CSARWGQGNSYQPQHF.

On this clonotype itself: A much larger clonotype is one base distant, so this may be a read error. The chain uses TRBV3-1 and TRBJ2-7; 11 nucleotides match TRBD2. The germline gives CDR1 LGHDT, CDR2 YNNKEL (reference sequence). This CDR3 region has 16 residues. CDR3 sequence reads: CASNQAGTSGDYEQYF. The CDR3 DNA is TGTGCCAGCAACCAAGCCGGGACTAGCGGAGACTACGAGCAGTACTTC.

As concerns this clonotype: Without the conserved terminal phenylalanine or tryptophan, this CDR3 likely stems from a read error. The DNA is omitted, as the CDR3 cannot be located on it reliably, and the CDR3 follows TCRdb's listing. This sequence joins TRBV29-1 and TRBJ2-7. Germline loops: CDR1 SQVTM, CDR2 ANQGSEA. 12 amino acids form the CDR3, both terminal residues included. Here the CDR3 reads CSVSDISYERYS.

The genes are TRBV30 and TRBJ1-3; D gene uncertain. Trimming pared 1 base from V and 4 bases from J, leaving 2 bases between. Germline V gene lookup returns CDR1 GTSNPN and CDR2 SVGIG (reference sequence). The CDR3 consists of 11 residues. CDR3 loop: CAWSGGNTIYF. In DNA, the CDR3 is TGTGCCTGGAGTGGGGGAAACACCATATATTTT.

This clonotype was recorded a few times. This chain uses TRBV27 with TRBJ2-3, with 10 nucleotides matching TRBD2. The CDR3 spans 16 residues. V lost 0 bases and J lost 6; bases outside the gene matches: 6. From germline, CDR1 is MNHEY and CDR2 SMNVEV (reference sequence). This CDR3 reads CASSLSSSGSPDTQYF. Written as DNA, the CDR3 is TGTGCCAGCAGTTTATCTTCTAGCGGGAGCCCCGATACGCAGTATTTT.

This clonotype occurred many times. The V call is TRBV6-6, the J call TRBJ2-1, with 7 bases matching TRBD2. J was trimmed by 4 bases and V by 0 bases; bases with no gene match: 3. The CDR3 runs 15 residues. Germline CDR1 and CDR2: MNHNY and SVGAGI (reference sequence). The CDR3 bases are TGTGCCAGCAGTTACTCGAGCGGGATTTACAATGAGCAGTTCTTC. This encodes CASSYSSGIYNEQFF.

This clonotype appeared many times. CDR3 loop: CASKGGRGTVPDTQYF. The CDR3 bases are TGTGCCAGCAAAGGGGGTAGGGGGACAGTCCCAGATACGCAGTATTTT. The V call is TRBV11-2, the J call TRBJ2-3, with TRBD1 matching over 7 bases. The V segment lost 7 bases and the J segment 4 bases; nucleotides outside the gene matches: 14. The CDR3 has 16 residues. The germline V gene encodes CDR1 SGHAT and CDR2 FQNNGV.

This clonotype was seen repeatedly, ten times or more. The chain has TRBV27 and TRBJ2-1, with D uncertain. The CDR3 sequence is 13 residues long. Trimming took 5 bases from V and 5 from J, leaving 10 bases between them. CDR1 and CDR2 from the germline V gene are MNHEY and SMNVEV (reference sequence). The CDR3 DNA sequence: TGTGCCAGCAGTCCCACAGAGAACAATGAGCAGTTCTTC. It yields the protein CASSPTENNEQFF.

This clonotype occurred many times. The CDR3 bases are TGTGCCAGCAGCCCTCAGTTGCTGGGCACTGAAGCTTTCTTT. Translating it yields CASSPQLLGTEAFF. The rearrangement joins TRBV6-2 or TRBV6-3 to TRBJ1-1; D call uncertain. Between the trimmed V and J ends, which lost 6 bases and 4 bases, there was a span of 15 bases. The CDR3 is 14 residues long. Germline V lookup: CDR1 MNHEY, CDR2 SVGEGT.

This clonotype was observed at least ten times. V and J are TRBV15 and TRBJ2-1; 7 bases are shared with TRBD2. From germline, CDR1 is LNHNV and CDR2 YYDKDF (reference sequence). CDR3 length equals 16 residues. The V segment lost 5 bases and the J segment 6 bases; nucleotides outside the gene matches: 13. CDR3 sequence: CATSSPGGRNRNEQFF. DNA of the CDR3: TGTGCCACCAGCTCCCCAGGCGGGAGAAATCGCAATGAGCAGTTCTTC.

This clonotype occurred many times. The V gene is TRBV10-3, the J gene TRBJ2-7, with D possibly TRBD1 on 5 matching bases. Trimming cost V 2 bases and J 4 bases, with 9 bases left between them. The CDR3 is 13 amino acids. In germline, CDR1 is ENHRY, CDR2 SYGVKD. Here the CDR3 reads CAISEQGGYEQYF. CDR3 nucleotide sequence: TGTGCCATCAGTGAGCAGGGTGGGTACGAGCAGTACTTC.

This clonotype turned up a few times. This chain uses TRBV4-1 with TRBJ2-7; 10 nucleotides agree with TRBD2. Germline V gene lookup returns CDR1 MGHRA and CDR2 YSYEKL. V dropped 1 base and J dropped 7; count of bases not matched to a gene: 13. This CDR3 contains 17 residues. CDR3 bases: TGCGCCAGCAGCCAAGGGCCCGGACTAGCGGCGAGAGGGGAGCAGTACTTC. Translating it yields CASSQGPGLAARGEQYF.